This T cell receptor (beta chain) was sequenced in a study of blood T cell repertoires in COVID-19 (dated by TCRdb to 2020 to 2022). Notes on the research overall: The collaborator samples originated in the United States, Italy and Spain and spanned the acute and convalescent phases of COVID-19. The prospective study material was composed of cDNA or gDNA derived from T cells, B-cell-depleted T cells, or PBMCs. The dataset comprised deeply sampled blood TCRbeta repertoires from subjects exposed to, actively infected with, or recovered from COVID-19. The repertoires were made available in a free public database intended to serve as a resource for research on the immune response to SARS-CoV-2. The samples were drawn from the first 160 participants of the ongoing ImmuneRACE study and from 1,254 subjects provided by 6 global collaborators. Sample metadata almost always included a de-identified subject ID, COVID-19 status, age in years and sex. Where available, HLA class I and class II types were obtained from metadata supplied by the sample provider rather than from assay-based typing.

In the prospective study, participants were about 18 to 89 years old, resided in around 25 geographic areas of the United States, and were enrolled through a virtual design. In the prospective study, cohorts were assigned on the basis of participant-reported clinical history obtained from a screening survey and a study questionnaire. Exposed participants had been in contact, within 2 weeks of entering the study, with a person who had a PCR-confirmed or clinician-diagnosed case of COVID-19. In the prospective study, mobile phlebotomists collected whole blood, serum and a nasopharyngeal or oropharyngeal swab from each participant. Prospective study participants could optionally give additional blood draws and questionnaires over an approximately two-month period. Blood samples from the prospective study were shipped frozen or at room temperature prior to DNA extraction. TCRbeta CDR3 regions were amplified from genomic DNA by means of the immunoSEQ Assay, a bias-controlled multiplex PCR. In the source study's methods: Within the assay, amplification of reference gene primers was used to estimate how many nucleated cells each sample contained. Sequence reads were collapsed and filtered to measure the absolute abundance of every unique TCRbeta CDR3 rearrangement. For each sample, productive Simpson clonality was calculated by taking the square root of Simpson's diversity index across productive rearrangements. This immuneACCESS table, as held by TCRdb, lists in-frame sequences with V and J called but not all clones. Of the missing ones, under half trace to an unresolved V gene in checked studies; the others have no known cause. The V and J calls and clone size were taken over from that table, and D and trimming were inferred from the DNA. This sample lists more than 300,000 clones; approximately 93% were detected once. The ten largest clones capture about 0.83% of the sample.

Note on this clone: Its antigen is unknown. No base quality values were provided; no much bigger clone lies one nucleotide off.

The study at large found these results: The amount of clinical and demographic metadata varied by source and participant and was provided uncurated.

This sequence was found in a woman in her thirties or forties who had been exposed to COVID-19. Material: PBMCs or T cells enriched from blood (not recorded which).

The DNA sequence reads TGCAGCGTTGAGGAGGAGATGAACACTGAAGCTTTCTTT. The translation is CSVEEEMNTEAFF. The rearrangement joined TRBV29-1 to TRBJ1-1, with no reliable assignment of the D segment. The CDR3 measures 13 amino acids from cysteine to phenylalanine. The kept DNA is CDR3 alone, 39 bases in frame from the first base. The germline V gene yields SQVTM for CDR1 and ANQGSEA for CDR2. V is pared back by 3 bases and J by 0 bases, with 8 bases lying between the germline termini.